Listed here are 32 T cell receptor beta chains from one sample, sequenced in a study of T cell clones after liver transplantation. Using immunoSEQ multiplex PCR, the repertoire was profiled, and TCRdb retains in-frame clones only, with some absent. The sample lists roughly 73,000 clones; about 80% were seen once. The material sequenced was CD4+ T cells from blood, taken before liver transplant. Every receptor here comes from a human donor who received a liver transplant.

The chain recombines TRBV11-2 with TRBJ2-5; TRBD1 or TRBD2 may be the D gene (6 bases each). Trimming left V 5 bases short and J 4 bases short, with 17 bases between. The V gene's germline CDR1 is SGHAT and CDR2 FQNNGV. The CDR3 is 15 residues long. CDR3 in DNA: TGTGCCAGCAGCGGGACATTCGGGACTCGAGAGACCCAGTACTTC. Translated, it gives CASSGTFGTRETQYF.

The chain recombines TRBV6-1 with TRBJ1-2; TRBD1 matches 7 bases. The CDR3 spans 13 residues. The J segment lost 1 base and the V segment lost 8 bases, leaving 4 bases of the junction unmatched. Looked up from germline, CDR1 is MNHNS and CDR2 is SASEGT. CDR3 DNA sequence: TGTGCCAGCTGGGACAGAATTAACTATGGCTACACCTTC. This encodes CASWDRINYGYTF.

In this sample, this clone turned up a few times. The V gene is TRBV28, the J gene TRBJ1-2; unclear D gene. The germline CDR1 and CDR2 sequences are MDHEN and SYDVKM. Trimming shortened V by 2 bases and J by 10 bases, and 11 bases separated the two germline ends. CDR3 length: 12 residues. The CDR3 sequence: CASSLRTSVYTF. In nucleotides, the CDR3 is TGTGCCAGCAGTTTACGGACGTCGGTCTACACCTTC.

The chain recombines TRBV2 with TRBJ1-1; tentatively, D is TRBD1 (5 bases). Germline CDR1 SNHLY, CDR2 FYNNEI. V lost 6 bases and J lost 1, with 9 bases in between. The CDR3 is made up of 13 amino acids. CDR3 in amino acids: CASRGRENTEAFF. DNA of the CDR3: TGTGCCAGCAGGGGACGGGAGAACACTGAAGCTTTCTTT.

The V and J genes are TRBV6-4 and TRBJ2-1; the D gene is possibly TRBD2 (5 bases). Trimming shortened V by 6 bases and J by 2 bases, and 14 bases separated the two germline ends. The CDR3 is 15 amino acids. CDR1 is MRHNA, CDR2 SNTAGT, per germline. Here the CDR3 reads CASSPSGFPYNEQFF. The CDR3 DNA reads as TGTGCCAGCAGCCCCAGCGGATTCCCCTACAATGAGCAGTTCTTC.

About this clone itself: An end of the junction differs from the germline gene, which may be a read error. This rearrangement joins TRBV30 to TRBJ1-2; the D gene is possibly TRBD1 (6 bases). The CDR3 length is 10 residues. Per the germline V gene, CDR1 is GTSNPN and CDR2 is SVGIG (reference sequence). Here the CDR3 DNA reads TGTGCCTGCAACAGGGATGGTTACACCTTC. Protein product: CACNRDGYTF.

The J gene is TRBJ1-2, the V gene TRBV5-8; D call uncertain. The CDR3 runs 12 residues. Trimming pared 1 base from V and 7 bases from J, leaving 8 bases between. Germline values: CDR1 SGHTS, CDR2 YDEGEE. The CDR3 sequence: CASSLSSSGYTF. Here the CDR3 DNA reads TGTGCCAGCAGCTTGAGCAGCTCTGGCTACACCTTC.

The chain combines TRBV7-2 with TRBJ2-3, with D perhaps TRBD1 (5 bases). The CDR3 is 14 residues long. Trimming left V 3 bases short and J 5 bases short, with 12 bases between. Germline V lookup: CDR1 SGHTA, CDR2 FQGNSA. In nucleotides, the CDR3 is TGTGCCAGCAGCTTTACAGGCCAGGGAGATACGCAGTATTTT. It is translated as CASSFTGQGDTQYF.

The chain recombines TRBV28 with TRBJ2-3; 9 nucleotides align to TRBD1. With 8 bases clipped from V and 3 bases from J, the junction kept 12 bases outside the gene matches. The germline CDR1 and CDR2 sequences are MDHEN and SYDVKM. CDR3 size: 16 residues. The CDR3: CASRDREGSETDTQYF. The CDR3 DNA reads TGTGCCAGCCGGGACAGGGAAGGGTCCGAGACAGATACGCAGTATTTT. Filled out from reference TRBV28 and TRBJ2-3, the complete variable domain reads DVKVTQSSRYLVKRTGEKVFLECVQDMDHENMFWYRQDPGLGLRLIYFSYDVKMKEKGDIPEGYSVSREKKERFSLILESASTNQTSMYLCASRDREGSETDTQYFGPGTRLTVL.

V usage is TRBV6-1 and J usage is TRBJ1-1, with 10 nucleotides matching TRBD1. Germline V gene data show CDR1 as MNHNS and CDR2 as SASEGT. V lost 0 bases, J lost 13 bases, and 8 bases stayed unmatched. The CDR3 length is 14 residues. The chain's CDR3 is CASSEAPGTGVNFF. The CDR3 DNA reads as TGTGCCAGCAGTGAAGCGCCAGGGACAGGGGTAAATTTCTTT.

This clone came up once. The chain joins TRBV4-1 to TRBJ2-5; tentatively, D is TRBD1 (6 bases). Trimming left V 2 bases short and J 5 bases short, with 9 bases between. Germline assignment: CDR1 MGHRA and CDR2 YSYEKL. This CDR3 has 13 amino acids. The CDR3 loop reads CASSQWQGETQYF. In DNA, the CDR3 is TGCGCCAGCAGCCAATGGCAGGGGGAGACCCAGTACTTC.

This clone was seen just once. The chain recombines TRBV9 with TRBJ2-7, with D maybe TRBD2 (6 bases). The CDR3 covers 13 residues. Looked up from germline, CDR1 is SGDLS and CDR2 is YYNGEE. Trimming cost V 0 bases and J 4 bases, with 8 bases left between them. The CDR3, as DNA: TGTGCCAGCAGCGTAGCGGGAGAGTACGAGCAGTACTTC. Amino acids: CASSVAGEYEQYF.

The rearrangement links TRBV7-6 to TRBJ2-1; maybe TRBD2 (5 bases). The CDR3 covers 15 residues. V was clipped by 5 bases and J by 4 bases, with 15 bases between them. Germline V gene data show CDR1 as SGHVS and CDR2 as FNYEAQ. The CDR3 sequence is CASSHGLAQYNEQFF. The CDR3 region has the DNA TGTGCCAGCAGCCACGGACTGGCCCAATACAATGAGCAGTTCTTC.

The chain is built from TRBV29-1 and TRBJ2-1; D may be TRBD1 (5 bases). The CDR3 length is 14 residues. The V end was cut by 7 bases, the J end by 1 base, with 14 bases between. Germline V gene data show CDR1 as SQVTM and CDR2 as ANQGSEA. CDR3 loop: CSGLGQTSYNEQFF. For the CDR3, the DNA is TGCAGCGGGCTGGGGCAGACTTCCTACAATGAGCAGTTCTTC.

The gene calls are TRBV29-1 and TRBJ1-1; D is possibly TRBD1 (5 bases). The CDR3 length is 12 residues. Germline-derived CDR1 and CDR2 are SQVTM and ANQGSEA. V gave up 6 bases and J gave up 5 bases, with 13 bases separating them. CDR3 sequence reads: CSVVGGRTEAFF. In DNA, the CDR3 is TGCAGCGTAGTTGGGGGAAGGACTGAAGCTTTCTTT.

The genes are TRBV9 and TRBJ1-2, with D possibly matching TRBD1 (6 bases). V lost 0 bases and J lost 3, with 15 bases in between. CDR1 and CDR2 (germline): SGDLS, YYNGEE. The CDR3 has 16 residues. The CDR3 nucleotides are TGTGCCAGCAGCGTAGCTACGTGGGGGGGCTACTATGGCTACACCTTC. This sequence encodes CASSVATWGGYYGYTF.

CDR3 nucleotide sequence: TGTGCCAGCAGCGCGCCGTCGGGGCGGAACACTGAAGCTTTCTTT. It codes for CASSAPSGRNTEAFF. The genes are TRBV21-1 and TRBJ1-1. TRBV21-1 constitutes a pseudogene. The CDR3 is 15 amino acids.

The V gene is TRBV2, the J gene TRBJ2-2; TRBD2 matches 7 bases. Trimming at V came to 4 bases and at J to 7 bases, leaving 9 bases not matched to a gene. CDR1 and CDR2 (germline): SNHLY, FYNNEI. The CDR3 totals 15 residues. The CDR3 loop reads CASSVWGRALGELFF. For the CDR3, the DNA is TGTGCCAGCAGTGTGTGGGGGAGGGCCCTCGGGGAGCTGTTTTTT.

This chain connects TRBV6-5 to TRBJ1-2, with D perhaps TRBD1 (6 bases). Trimming pared 5 bases from V and 5 bases from J, leaving 12 bases between. The CDR3 consists of 13 residues. CDR1 is MNHEY, CDR2 SVGAGI, per germline. CDR3 nucleotides: TGTGCCAGCAGTAAGACAGGACGGTATGGCTACACCTTC. This translates into CASSKTGRYGYTF.

The genes are TRBV5-1 and TRBJ2-1, with D perhaps being TRBD1 or TRBD2 (5 bases each). CDR1 is SGHRS and CDR2 is YFSETQ in the germline V gene. The CDR3 sequence is 15 residues long. With 2 bases removed from V and 7 bases from J, the gap between germline ends came to 16 bases. The CDR3 is CASSLTGTLENEQFF. DNA of the CDR3: TGCGCCAGCAGCTTAACCGGGACCTTGGAAAATGAGCAGTTCTTC.

This clone turned up a few times. The rearrangement links TRBV6-5 to TRBJ2-7; 8 bases align to TRBD1. There are 13 residues in the CDR3. Unmatched junction bases numbered 3, after V lost 2 bases and J lost 6 bases. Germline CDR1 reads MNHEY; CDR2 reads SVGAGI. The DNA of the CDR3 is TGTGCCAGCAGTTACCAGGGGGCGGGCGAGCAGTACTTC. Its protein product is CASSYQGAGEQYF.

CDR3 coding DNA: TGTGCCAGCAGCTTAGGAGGGACTAGCGAGGAGCAGTACTTC. Translating it yields CASSLGGTSEEQYF. The gene calls are TRBV11-3 and TRBJ2-7; 10 bases are a match to TRBD2. This CDR3 comprises 14 residues. Trimming at V came to 1 base and at J to 7 bases, leaving 4 bases not matched to a gene. Germline CDR1 SGHNT, CDR2 YENEEA.

The chain links TRBV5-1 to TRBJ2-3; 7 nucleotides align to TRBD2. V lost 5 bases and J lost 5; bases outside the gene matches: 14. In germline, CDR1 is SGHRS, CDR2 YFSETQ. The CDR3 consists of 16 residues. CDR3 coding DNA: TGCGCCAGCAGTTTCGACCTTCTAGCGGAGTTAGATACGCAGTATTTT. It is translated as CASSFDLLAELDTQYF.

The chain links TRBV6-1 to TRBJ2-7, with 7 bases fitting TRBD2. This CDR3 has 13 residues. With 1 base clipped from V and 7 bases from J, the junction kept 4 bases outside the gene matches. The germline V gene has CDR1 MNHNS and CDR2 SASEGT. CDR3 nucleotides: TGTGCCAGCAGTGAAGTTGGGACTAAAGAGCAGTACTTC. Amino acids: CASSEVGTKEQYF.

The chain is built from TRBV30 and TRBJ1-3; no clear D gene. Germline values: CDR1 GTSNPN, CDR2 SVGIG (reference sequence). This CDR3 comprises 12 residues. V lost 2 bases, J lost 3 bases, and 5 bases lay in between. The CDR3 is CAWSLGGNTIYF. CDR3 nucleotide sequence: TGTGCCTGGAGTCTAGGTGGAAACACCATATATTTT.

The V gene is TRBV19, the J gene TRBJ2-7, with TRBD1 matching over 10 bases. This CDR3 region has 17 residues. The germline CDR1 and CDR2 sequences are LNHDA and SQIVND (reference sequence). V was clipped by 1 base and J by 5 bases; unmatched bases: 11. The DNA of the CDR3 is TGTGCCAGTAGTATAGGCGCCCCGGGACAGGGGTATAACGAGCAGTACTTC. Protein: CASSIGAPGQGYNEQYF. Combining the CDR3 with reference TRBV19 and TRBJ2-7 gives the whole variable domain DGGITQSPKYLFRKEGQNVTLSCEQNLNHDAMYWYRQDPGQGLRLIYYSQIVNDFQKGDIAEGYSVSREKKESFPLTVTSAQKNPTAFYLCASSIGAPGQGYNEQYFGPGTRLTVT.

The chain employs TRBV27 and TRBJ2-1, with 14 bases identical to TRBD2. Trimming removed 5 bases from V and 10 bases from J; junction bases left unmatched: 10. This CDR3 is built from 16 residues. Per the germline V gene, CDR1 is MNHEY and CDR2 is SMNVEV (reference sequence). The CDR3: CASSHRLAGGPREQFF. CDR3 DNA: TGTGCCAGCAGTCACAGACTAGCGGGAGGGCCGCGGGAGCAGTTCTTC.

CDR3 sequence reads: CAISDSVRGEKLFF. For the CDR3, the DNA is TGTGCCATCAGTGACTCTGTGCGCGGGGAAAAACTGTTTTTT. V and J are TRBV10-3 and TRBJ1-4; no clear D gene. Germline lookup yields CDR1 ENHRY and CDR2 SYGVKD. This CDR3 region has 14 residues. Trimming cost V 3 bases and J 8 bases, with 13 bases left between them.

This clone was seen just once. The chain employs TRBV18 and TRBJ1-1; possible D gene TRBD1, 5 bases. V lost 6 bases, J lost 4 bases, and 21 bases lay in between. There are 16 residues in the CDR3. CDR1 and CDR2 from the germline V gene are KGHSH and LQKENI. The CDR3, as DNA: TGTGCCAGCTCGCGTCTGGACCCACGAGGGGCCACTGAAGCTTTCTTT. This sequence encodes CASSRLDPRGATEAFF.

The chain has TRBV14 and TRBJ1-6, with D hard to call. The ends were cut back, 0 bases at V and 7 bases at J, with 10 bases in the middle. The CDR3 is made up of 15 amino acids. Germline lookup yields CDR1 SGHDN and CDR2 FVKESK. CDR3 in DNA: TGTGCCAGCAGCCAAGATCTACCTGGCAATTCACCCCTCCACTTT. This codes for CASSQDLPGNSPLHF.

The chain couples TRBV5-4 to TRBJ2-1, with D maybe TRBD2 (6 bases). Germline CDR1 reads SGHNT; CDR2 reads YYREEE (reference sequence). The V gene lost 0 bases and the J gene lost 9 bases, with 7 bases spanning the gap. The CDR3 runs 12 residues. CDR3 loop: CASSLGRVEQFF. The DNA for the CDR3 is TGTGCCAGCAGCTTGGGGAGGGTTGAGCAGTTCTTC.

J is TRBJ1-1 and V is TRBV7-2, with D possibly matching TRBD1 (5 bases). The germline V gene has CDR1 SGHTA and CDR2 FQGNSA. The V and J ends lost 5 bases and 1 base respectively, with 20 bases between them. The CDR3 is made up of 17 amino acids. The CDR3 DNA is TGTGCCAGCAGCGCCACCCCTACCGGGACGAGGAACACTGAAGCTTTCTTT. The encoded protein is CASSATPTGTRNTEAFF.